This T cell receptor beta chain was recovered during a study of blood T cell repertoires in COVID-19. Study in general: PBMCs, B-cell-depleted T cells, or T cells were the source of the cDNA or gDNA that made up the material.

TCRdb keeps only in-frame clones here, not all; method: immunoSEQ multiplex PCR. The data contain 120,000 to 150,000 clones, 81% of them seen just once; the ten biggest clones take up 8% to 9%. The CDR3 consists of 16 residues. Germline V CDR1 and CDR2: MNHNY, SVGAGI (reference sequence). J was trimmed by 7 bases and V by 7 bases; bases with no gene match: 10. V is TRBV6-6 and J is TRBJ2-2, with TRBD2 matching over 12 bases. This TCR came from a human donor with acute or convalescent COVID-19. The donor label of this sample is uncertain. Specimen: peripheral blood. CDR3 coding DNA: TGTGCCAGCACTCCTAGCGGGGGGGCGATAGGCGGGGAGCTGTTTTTT. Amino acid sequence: CASTPSGGAIGGELFF.